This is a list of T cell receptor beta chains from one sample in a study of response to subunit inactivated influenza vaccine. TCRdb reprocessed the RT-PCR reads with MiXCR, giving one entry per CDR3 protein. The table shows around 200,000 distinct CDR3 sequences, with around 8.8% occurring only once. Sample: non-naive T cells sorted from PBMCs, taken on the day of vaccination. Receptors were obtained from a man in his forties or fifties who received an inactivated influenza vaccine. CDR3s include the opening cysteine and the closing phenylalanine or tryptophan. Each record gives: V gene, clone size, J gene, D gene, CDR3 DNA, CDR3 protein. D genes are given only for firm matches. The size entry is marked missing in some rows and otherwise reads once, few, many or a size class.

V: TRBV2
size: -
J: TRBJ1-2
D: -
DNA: TGTGCCAGCAGTGAAGAGGTCTTCGCGTCGGGGGGCTACACCTTC
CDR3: CASSEEVFASGGYTF

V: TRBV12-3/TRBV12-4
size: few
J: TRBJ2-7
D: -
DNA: TGTGCCAGCAGTTTTTCCCCCCGGGGCGAGCAGTACTTC
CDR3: CASSFSPRGEQYF

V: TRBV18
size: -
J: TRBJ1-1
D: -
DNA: TGTGCCAGCTCACCGCCGGGGGAGGACACTGAAGCTTTCTTT
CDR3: CASSPPGEDTEAFF

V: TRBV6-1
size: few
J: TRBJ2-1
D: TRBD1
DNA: TGTGCCAGCAGTGAGAGGACAGGGTCTTTCAATGAGCAGTTCTTC
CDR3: CASSERTGSFNEQFF

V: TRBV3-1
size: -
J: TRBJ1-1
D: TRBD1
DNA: TGTGCCTGCAGGCCTCACAGGGACAGGGGGCTGTTTTGGACTGAAGCTTTCTTT
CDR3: CACRPHRDRGLFWTEAFF

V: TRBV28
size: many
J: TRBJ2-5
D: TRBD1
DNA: TGTGCCAGCAGTTTTCCCGGTACTTTCAGACAGGGGGCAGAGACCCAGTACTTC
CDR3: CASSFPGTFRQGAETQYF

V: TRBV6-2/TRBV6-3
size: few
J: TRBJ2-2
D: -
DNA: TGTGCCAGCAGTAGGAGCAATAGGGACGGGGAGCTGTTTTTT
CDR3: CASSRSNRDGELFF

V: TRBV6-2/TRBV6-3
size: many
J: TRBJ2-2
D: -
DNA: TGTGCCAGCAGTTGGAAGAACACCGGGGAGCTGTTTTTT
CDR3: CASSWKNTGELFF

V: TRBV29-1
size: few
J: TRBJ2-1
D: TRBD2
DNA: TGCAGCGCCCACTTAGCGGGAGGTGGTTACAATGAGCAGTTCTTC
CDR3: CSAHLAGGGYNEQFF

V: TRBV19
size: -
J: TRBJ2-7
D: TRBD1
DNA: TGTGCCAGTAGTACCTCCGGGACAGGGCTGGGGGAGCAGTACTTC
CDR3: CASSTSGTGLGEQYF

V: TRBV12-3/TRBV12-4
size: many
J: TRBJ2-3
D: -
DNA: TGTGCCAGCAGTTTATCCCCTTCGGGAGCCGGAGATACGCAGTATTTT
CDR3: CASSLSPSGAGDTQYF

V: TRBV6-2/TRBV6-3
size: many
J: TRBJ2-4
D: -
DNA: TGTGCCAGCAAAACAGAGCTAGCCAAAAACATTCAGTACTTC
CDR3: CASKTELAKNIQYF

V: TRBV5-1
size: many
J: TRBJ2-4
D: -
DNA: TGCGCCAGCAGCTTGGAGGGTCAGGGCCCGAACATTCAGTACTTC
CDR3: CASSLEGQGPNIQYF

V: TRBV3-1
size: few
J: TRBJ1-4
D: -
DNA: TGTGCCAGCAGCCATAGACAGTACCTTAATGAAAAACTGTTTTTT
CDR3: CASSHRQYLNEKLFF

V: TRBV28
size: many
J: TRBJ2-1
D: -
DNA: TGTGCCAGCAGTTTTTTGTCCAGAGGCCAGGATTACAATGAGCAGTTCTTC
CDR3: CASSFLSRGQDYNEQFF

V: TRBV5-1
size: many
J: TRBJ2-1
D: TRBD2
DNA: TGCGCCAGCAGCTTAGCGGGGGGGCCCCACAATGAGCAGTTCTTC
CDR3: CASSLAGGPHNEQFF

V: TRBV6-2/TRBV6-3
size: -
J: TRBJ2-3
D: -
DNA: TGTGCCAGCAGTCGACCCTTCGATAGCACAGATACGCAGTATTTT
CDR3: CASSRPFDSTDTQYF